Given below is one T cell receptor (beta chain) in context. This CDR3 spans 16 amino acids. V was clipped by 2 bases and J by 2 bases, with 14 bases between them. Germline V gene lookup returns CDR1 KGHSH and CDR2 LQKENI. Repertoires were generated with immunoSEQ multiplex PCR, while TCRdb's copy carries only in-frame clones and drops some. The top ten clones hold 3.6% of a sample with fewer than 200,000 clones, around 88% of them seen once. This entry comes from a study of blood T cell repertoires in COVID-19. The specimen sequenced was PBMCs or T cells enriched from blood (not recorded which). The chain combines TRBV18 with TRBJ2-3; a weak D match, TRBD1 (6 bases). This receptor was identified in a woman aged 45-65 years in a cohort exposed to, infected with or recovered from COVID-19 (not recorded which). CDR3: CASSPLTDSSTDTQYF. Here the CDR3 DNA reads TGTGCCAGCTCACCATTGACGGACAGCTCCACAGATACGCAGTATTTT.